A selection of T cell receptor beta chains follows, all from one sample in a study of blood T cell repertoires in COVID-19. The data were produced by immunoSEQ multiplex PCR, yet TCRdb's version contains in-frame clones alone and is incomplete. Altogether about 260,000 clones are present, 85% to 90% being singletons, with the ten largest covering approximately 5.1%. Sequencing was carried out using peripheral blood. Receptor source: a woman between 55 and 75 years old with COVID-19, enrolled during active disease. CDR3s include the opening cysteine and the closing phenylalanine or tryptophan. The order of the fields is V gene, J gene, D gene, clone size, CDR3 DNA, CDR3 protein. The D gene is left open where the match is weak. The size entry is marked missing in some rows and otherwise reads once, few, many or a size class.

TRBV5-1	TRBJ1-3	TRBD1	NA	TGCGCCAGCAGCCCCCAGACAGGGGCAGTTTCTGGAAACACCATATATTTT	CASSPQTGAVSGNTIYF
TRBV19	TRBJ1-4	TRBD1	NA	TGTGCCAGCCTTGGAGAAGACAGGGGGCGAGAAAAACTGTTTTTT	CASLGEDRGREKLFF
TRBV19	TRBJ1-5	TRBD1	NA	TGTGCCAGTAGTATGGGGTCAGGGGGCGTTCAGCCCCAGCATTTT	CASSMGSGGVQPQHF
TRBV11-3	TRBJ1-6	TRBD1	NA	TGTGCCAGCAGCTTAGATAAGGATGCACAGGGGGATAATTCACCCCTCCACTTT	CASSLDKDAQGDNSPLHF
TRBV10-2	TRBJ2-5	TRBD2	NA	TGCGCCAGCATTCAGACTAGCGGGAGGGCGGGGGAGACCCAGTACTTC	CASIQTSGRAGETQYF
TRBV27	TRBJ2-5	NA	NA	TGTGCCAGCAGTTTCCTCACTCAAGAGACCCAGTACTTC	CASSFLTQETQYF
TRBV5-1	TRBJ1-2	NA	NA	TGCGCCAGCAGCTTGGATGACACCTCCTCGGTATTCGGCTACACCTTC	CASSLDDTSSVFGYTF
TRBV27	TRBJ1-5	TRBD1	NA	TGTGCCAGCAGTTCGGGACAGGGGTATAGCAATCAGCCCCAGCATTTT	CASSSGQGYSNQPQHF
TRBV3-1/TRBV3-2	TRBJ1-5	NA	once	TGTGCCAGCAGGACAGGCTGGGGGCCCCAGCATTTT	CASRTGWGPQHF
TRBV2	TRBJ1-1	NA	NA	TGTGCCAGCACCCAGATGGCCAGGGTGACTGAAGCTTTCTTT	CASTQMARVTEAFF
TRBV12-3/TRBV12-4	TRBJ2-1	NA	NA	TGTGCCAGCAGTCGAGGGTACGAGCAGTTCTTC	CASSRGYEQFF
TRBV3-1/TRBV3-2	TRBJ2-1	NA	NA	TGTGCCAGCAGCCATCCCAGGGGTTCCTACAATGAGCAGTTCTTC	CASSHPRGSYNEQFF
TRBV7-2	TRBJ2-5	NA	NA	TGTGCCAGCAGCCCCGCCCTGAGGGGGGAGACCCAGTACTTC	CASSPALRGETQYF
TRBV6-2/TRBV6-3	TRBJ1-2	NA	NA	TGTGCCAGCAGCCAGACAGACTATGGCTACACCTTC	CASSQTDYGYTF
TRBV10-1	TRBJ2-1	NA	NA	TGCGCCAGCAGTGTAAGGGGGAGCTCCTACAATGAGCAGTTCTTC	CASSVRGSSYNEQFF
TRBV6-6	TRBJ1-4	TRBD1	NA	TGTGCCAGCAGCAACCCCGGGACAGGGGGTGAAAAACTGTTTTTT	CASSNPGTGGEKLFF
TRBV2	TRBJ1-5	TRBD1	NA	TGTGCCAGCAGCGAACAGGGGGTTGTCGGTCAGCCCCAGCATTTT	CASSEQGVVGQPQHF
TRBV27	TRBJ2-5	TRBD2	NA	TGTGCCAGCAGTAGAAGTGGGACTAGCGGGATAAGGGCCCAGTACTTC	CASSRSGTSGIRAQYF
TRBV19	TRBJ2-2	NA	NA	TGTGCCAGTAGTATAGTAGCAATTACCACGAACACCGGGGAGCTGTTTTTT	CASSIVAITTNTGELFF
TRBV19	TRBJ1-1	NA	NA	TGTGCCAGTAGTATGTACAGAGCGAACACTGAAGCTTTCTTT	CASSMYRANTEAFF
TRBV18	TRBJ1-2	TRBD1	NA	TGTGCCAGCTCACCACCGTTGACAGGGGAATGGGGCTACACCTTC	CASSPPLTGEWGYTF
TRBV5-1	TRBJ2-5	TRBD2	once	TGCGCCAGCAGCCTTAGCGGGAGCGGGGGGCTCCAAGAGACCCAGTACTTC	CASSLSGSGGLQETQYF
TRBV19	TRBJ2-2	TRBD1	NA	TGTGCCAGTAGAGGACAGGGGGCGTACACCGGGGAGCTGTTTTTT	CASRGQGAYTGELFF
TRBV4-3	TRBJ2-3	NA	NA	TGCGCCAGCAGCCAAGATGCGCTAGCGCCAGATACGCAGTATTTT	CASSQDALAPDTQYF
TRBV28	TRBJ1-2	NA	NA	TGTGCCAGCAGTTCCTTCGTGGGCGCTCATGGCTACACCTTC	CASSSFVGAHGYTF
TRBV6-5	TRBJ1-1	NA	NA	TGTGCCAGCAGACTTAGACAGGATGTTTCGGCTTTCTTT	CASRLRQDVSAFF
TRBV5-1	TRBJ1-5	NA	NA	TGCGCCAGCAGCTTGGGACAGAGCAATCAGCCCCAGCATTTT	CASSLGQSNQPQHF
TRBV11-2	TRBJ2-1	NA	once	TGTGCCAGCAGCACACAGGGCTTGGCGGGAGTTACCTACAATGAGCAGTTCTTC	CASSTQGLAGVTYNEQFF
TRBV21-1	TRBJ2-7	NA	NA	TGTGCCAGCAGCAAAGCGCTTTCCGGGAGCGAGCAGTACTTC	CASSKALSGSEQYF
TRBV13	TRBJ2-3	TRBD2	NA	TGTGCCAGCAGCTTAGCTCTCATACTAGCGGGGGCTCCCACAGATACGCAGTATTTT	CASSLALILAGAPTDTQYF
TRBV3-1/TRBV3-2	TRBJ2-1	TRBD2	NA	TGTGCCAGCAGCCCCTTTGCTGGCGGGGGTTACAATGAGCAGTTCTTC	CASSPFAGGGYNEQFF
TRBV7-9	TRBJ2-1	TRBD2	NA	TGTGCCAGCAGCTTAGCTAGCGGGAGTGTCGATGAGCAGTTCTTC	CASSLASGSVDEQFF
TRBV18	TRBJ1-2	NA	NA	TGTGCCAGCTCACCATTGCAGGCTAACTATGGCTACACCTTC	CASSPLQANYGYTF
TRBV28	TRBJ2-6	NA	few	TGTGCCAGCAACCCCAGTTTAGGGAGCTCTGGGGCCAACGTCCTGACTTTC	CASNPSLGSSGANVLTF
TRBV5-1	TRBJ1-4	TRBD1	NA	TGCGCCAGCAGCCGGGACAGGGGTCAGAATGAAAAACTGTTTTTT	CASSRDRGQNEKLFF
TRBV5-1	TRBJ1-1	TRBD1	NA	TGCGCCAGCAGCTTGTCTCTGGGACAGAGGAACACTGAAGCTTTCTTT	CASSLSLGQRNTEAFF
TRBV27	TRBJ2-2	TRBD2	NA	TGTGCCAGCAGTTTTCGCGGCCTAGCGGGAGTTAGGGCCGGGGAGCTGTTTTTT	CASSFRGLAGVRAGELFF